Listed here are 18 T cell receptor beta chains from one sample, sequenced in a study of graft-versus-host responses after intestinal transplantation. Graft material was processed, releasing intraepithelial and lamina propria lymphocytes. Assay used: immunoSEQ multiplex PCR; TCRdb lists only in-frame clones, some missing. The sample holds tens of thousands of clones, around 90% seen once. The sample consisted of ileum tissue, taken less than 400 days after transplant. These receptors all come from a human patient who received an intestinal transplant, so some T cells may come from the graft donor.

The CDR3, as DNA: TGTGCCAGCAGCCACTGGCGAGGATATGGCTACACCTTC. Amino acid sequence: CASSHWRGYGYTF. J is TRBJ1-2 and V is TRBV14; the D is unclear. CDR3 size: 13 residues. Trimming took 3 bases from V and 5 from J, leaving 10 bases between them. Germline V CDR1 and CDR2: SGHDN, FVKESK.

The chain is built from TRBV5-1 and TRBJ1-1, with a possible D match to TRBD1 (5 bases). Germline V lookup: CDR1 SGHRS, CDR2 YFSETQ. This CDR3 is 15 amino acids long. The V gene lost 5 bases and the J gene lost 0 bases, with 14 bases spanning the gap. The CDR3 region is CASRGGSSMNTEAFF. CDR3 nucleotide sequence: TGCGCCAGCAGGGGGGGTTCGTCCATGAACACTGAAGCTTTCTTT.

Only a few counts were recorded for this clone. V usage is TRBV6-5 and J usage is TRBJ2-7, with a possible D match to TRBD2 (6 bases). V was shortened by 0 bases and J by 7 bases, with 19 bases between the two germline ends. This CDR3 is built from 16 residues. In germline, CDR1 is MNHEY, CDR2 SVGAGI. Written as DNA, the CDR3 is TGTGCCAGCAGTTACTCGGCCGGGAGAAAGGTGCAAGAGCAGTACTTC. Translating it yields CASSYSAGRKVQEQYF.

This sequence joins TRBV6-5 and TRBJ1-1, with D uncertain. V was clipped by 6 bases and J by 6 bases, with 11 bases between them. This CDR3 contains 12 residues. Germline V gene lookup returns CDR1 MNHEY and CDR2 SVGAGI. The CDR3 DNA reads TGTGCCAGCAGCCTCTTCTTCTCTGAAGCTTTCTTT. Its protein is CASSLFFSEAFF.

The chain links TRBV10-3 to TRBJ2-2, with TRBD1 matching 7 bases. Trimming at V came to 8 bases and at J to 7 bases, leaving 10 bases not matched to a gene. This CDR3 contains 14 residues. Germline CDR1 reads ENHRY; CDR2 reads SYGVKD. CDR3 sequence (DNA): TGTGCCATCGGTCGACAGGGTCATGACGGGGAGCTGTTTTTT. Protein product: CAIGRQGHDGELFF.

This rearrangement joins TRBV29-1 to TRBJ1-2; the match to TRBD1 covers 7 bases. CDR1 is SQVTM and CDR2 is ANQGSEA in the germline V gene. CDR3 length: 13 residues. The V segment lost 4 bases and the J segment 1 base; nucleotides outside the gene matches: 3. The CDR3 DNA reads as TGCAGCGTTGGGGACAGCCTTAACTATGGCTACACCTTC. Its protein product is CSVGDSLNYGYTF.

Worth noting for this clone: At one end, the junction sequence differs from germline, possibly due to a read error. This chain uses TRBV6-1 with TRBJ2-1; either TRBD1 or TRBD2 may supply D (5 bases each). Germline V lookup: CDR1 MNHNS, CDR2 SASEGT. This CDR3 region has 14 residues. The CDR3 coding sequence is TGTGCCAGCAGCTGGGGGACCTCCAACAATGAGCAGTTCTTC. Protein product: CASSWGTSNNEQFF.

The DNA of the CDR3 is TGCGCCAGCAGCCGAAAGGGGGCAGGGATACGGGCGGATGGCTACACCTTC. Amino acid sequence: CASSRKGAGIRADGYTF. V and J are TRBV4-1 and TRBJ1-2; 7 bases match TRBD1. From germline, CDR1 is MGHRA and CDR2 YSYEKL. This CDR3 spans 17 amino acids. V lost 4 bases to trimming and J lost 6 bases; unmatched junction nucleotides: 17.

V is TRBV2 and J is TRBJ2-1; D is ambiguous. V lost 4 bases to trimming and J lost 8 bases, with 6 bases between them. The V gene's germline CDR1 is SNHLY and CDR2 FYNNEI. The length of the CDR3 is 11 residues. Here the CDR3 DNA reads TGTGCCAGCAGTGTTCTCCATGAGCAGTTCTTC. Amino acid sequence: CASSVLHEQFF.

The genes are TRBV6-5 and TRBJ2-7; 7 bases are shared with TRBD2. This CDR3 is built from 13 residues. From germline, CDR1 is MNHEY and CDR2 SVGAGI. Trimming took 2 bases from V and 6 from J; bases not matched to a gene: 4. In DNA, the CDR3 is TGTGCCAGCAGTTACGGGGAGGGAGGCGAGCAGTACTTC. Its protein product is CASSYGEGGEQYF.

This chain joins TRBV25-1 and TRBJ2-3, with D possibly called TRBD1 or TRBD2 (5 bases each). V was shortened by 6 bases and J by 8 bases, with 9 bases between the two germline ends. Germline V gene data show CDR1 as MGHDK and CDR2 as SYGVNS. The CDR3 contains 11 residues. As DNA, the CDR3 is TGTGCCAGCAGCCTTGGGGGTACGCAGTATTTT. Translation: CASSLGGTQYF.

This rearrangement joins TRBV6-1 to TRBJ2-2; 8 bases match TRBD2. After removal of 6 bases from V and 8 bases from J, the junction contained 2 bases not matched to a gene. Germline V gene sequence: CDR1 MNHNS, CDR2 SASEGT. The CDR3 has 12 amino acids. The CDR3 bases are TGTGCCAGCAGGGCGGGAGGTGGGGAGCTGTTTTTT. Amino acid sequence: CASRAGGGELFF.

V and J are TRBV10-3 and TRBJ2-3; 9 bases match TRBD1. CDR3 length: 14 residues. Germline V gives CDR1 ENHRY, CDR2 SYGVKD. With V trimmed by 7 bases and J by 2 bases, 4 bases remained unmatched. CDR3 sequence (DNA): TGTGCCATCAACAGGGGGCCCCTCACAGATACGCAGTATTTT. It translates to CAINRGPLTDTQYF.

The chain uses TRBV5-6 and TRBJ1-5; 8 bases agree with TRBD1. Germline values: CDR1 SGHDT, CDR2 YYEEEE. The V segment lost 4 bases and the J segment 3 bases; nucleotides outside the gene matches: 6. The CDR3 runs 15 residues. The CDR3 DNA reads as TGTGCCAGCAGCCTGGGGACAGGAACCAATCAGCCCCAGCATTTT. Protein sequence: CASSLGTGTNQPQHF.

The CDR3 nucleotides read TGCGCCAGCAGCTCGGGACTAGCGGGAGTTGCCGACGAGCAGTACTTC. Translation: CASSSGLAGVADEQYF. The chain links TRBV5-1 to TRBJ2-7; 14 bases fit TRBD2. Germline V CDR1 and CDR2: SGHRS, YFSETQ. J was trimmed by 5 bases and V by 3 bases; bases with no gene match: 7. The CDR3 runs 16 residues.

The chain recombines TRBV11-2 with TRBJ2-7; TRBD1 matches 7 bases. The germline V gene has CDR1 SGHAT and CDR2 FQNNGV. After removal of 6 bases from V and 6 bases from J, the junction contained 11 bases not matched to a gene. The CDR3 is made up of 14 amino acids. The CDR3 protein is CASSLLGTAFEQYF. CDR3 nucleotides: TGTGCCAGCAGTCTACTCGGGACAGCCTTCGAGCAGTACTTC.

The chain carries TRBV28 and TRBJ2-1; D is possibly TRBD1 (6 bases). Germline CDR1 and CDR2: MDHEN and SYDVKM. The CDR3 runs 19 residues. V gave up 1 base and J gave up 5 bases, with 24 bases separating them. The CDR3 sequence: CASSLFNRADRRLNNEQFF. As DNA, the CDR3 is TGTGCCAGCAGTTTATTTAATAGGGCGGACAGACGGCTCAACAATGAGCAGTTCTTC.

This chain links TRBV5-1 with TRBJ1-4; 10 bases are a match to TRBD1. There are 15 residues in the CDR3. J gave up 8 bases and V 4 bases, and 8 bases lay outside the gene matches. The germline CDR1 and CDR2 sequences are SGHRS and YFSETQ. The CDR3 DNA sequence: TGCGCCAGCAGCATGCGGACAGGGGGTAGAGAAAAACTGTTTTTT. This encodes CASSMRTGGREKLFF.